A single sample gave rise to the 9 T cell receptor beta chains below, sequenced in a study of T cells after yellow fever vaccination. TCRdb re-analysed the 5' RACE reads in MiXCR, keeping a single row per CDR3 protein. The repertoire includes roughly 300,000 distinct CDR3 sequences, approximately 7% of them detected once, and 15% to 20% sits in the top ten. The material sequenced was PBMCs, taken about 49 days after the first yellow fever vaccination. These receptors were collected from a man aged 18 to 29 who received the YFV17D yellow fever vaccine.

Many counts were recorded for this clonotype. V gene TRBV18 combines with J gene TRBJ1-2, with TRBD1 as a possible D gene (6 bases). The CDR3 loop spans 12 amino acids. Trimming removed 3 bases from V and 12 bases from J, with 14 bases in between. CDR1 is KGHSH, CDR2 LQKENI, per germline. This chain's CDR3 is CASSPGQLSHTF. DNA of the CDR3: TGTGCCAGCTCACCTGGACAGTTGAGCCACACCTTC.

This CDR3 is CASSPHQRTANSPLHF. The CDR3, as DNA: TGTGCCAGCAGCCCCCACCAAAGGACAGCCAATTCACCCCTCCACTTT. The chain combines TRBV4-2 with TRBJ1-6; maybe TRBD1 (6 bases). The V end lost 4 bases, the J end lost 7 bases, and 17 bases lay between the germline ends. The CDR3 spans 16 residues. In germline, CDR1 is LGHNA, CDR2 YNFKEQ.

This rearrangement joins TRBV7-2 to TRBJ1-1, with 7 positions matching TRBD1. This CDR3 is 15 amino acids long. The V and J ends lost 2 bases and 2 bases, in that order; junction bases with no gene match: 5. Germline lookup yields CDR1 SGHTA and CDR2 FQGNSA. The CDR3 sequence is CASSLTRDSNTEAFF. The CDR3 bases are TGTGCCAGCAGCTTAACGAGGGACAGCAACACTGAAGCTTTCTTT.

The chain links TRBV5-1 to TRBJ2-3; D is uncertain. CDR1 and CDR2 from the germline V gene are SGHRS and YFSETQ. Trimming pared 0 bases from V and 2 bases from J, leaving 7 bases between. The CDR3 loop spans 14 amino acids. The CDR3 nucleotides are TGCGCCAGCAGCTTGGGTCAGCTCACAGATACGCAGTATTTT. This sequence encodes CASSLGQLTDTQYF.

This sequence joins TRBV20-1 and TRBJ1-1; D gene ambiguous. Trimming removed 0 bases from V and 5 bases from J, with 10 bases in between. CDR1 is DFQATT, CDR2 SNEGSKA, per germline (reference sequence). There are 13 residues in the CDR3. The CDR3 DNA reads TGCAGTGCTAGAGACCCCGGGCCGACTGAAGCTTTCTTT. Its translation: CSARDPGPTEAFF.

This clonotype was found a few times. The CDR3 sequence is CATSVGSGGEAFF. The DNA of the CDR3 is TGTGCCACCAGTGTGGGGTCAGGGGGTGAAGCTTTCTTT. V usage is TRBV24-1 and J usage is TRBJ1-1; 7 bases fit TRBD1. Germline loops: CDR1 KGHDR, CDR2 SFDVKD. CDR3 length equals 13 residues. Trimming removed 5 bases from V and 7 bases from J; junction bases left unmatched: 6.

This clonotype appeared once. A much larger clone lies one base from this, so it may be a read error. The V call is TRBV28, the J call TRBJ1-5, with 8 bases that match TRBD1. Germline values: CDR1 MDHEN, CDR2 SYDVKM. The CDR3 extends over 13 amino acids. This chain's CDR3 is CTSSQDRDQPQHF. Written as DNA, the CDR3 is TGTACCAGCAGTCAGGACAGGGATCAGCCCCAGCATTTT.

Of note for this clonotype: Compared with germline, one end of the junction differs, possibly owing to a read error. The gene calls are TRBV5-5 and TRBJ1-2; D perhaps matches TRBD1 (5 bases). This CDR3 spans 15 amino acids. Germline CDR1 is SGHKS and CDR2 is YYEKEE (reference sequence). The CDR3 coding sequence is TGTGCCAGCAGCTCAGCCGGGACTTCGCTCTATGGCTATACCTTC. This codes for CASSSAGTSLYGYTF.

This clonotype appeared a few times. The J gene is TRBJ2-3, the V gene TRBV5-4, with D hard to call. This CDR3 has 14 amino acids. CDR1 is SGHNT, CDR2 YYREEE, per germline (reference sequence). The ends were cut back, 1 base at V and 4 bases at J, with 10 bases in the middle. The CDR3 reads CASSLSGVADTQYF. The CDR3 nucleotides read TGTGCCAGCAGCTTGTCTGGCGTTGCAGATACGCAGTATTTT.